The clone carrying this TCR beta chain was seen ten or more times. The sample belongs to a study of T cells in Graves' hyperthyroidism and ophthalmopathy. There are 20 residues in the CDR3. J lost 0 bases, V lost 5 bases, and 10 bases had no gene match. Germline V gene sequence: CDR1 SGHAT, CDR2 FQNNGV. Amplification yielded TCR beta CDR3 regions, with RNA transcripts as the source. First-round RT-PCR with HTBI primers amplified the TCR CDR3 region. MiXCR, applied by TCRdb to the multiplex PCR reads, yields one record per CDR3 protein. The sample has 500,000 to 750,000 distinct CDR3 sequences; around 16% are singletons.

V usage is TRBV11-2 and J usage is TRBJ2-1; 16 positions match TRBD2. The source is a woman in her twenties or thirties with Graves' hyperthyroidism. The sequencing input was blood. The CDR3: CASSNPGLAGGRGSYNEQFF. CDR3 nucleotides: TGTGCCAGCAGCAACCCGGGACTAGCGGGAGGGAGAGGCTCCTACAATGAGCAGTTCTTC.